The 2 T cell receptor beta chains given below trace back to one sample, sequenced in a study of early T cells in non-severe SARS-CoV-2 infection. TCRdb reprocessed the 5' RACE reads via MiXCR and lists one record per CDR3 protein. The sample holds approximately 30,000 distinct CDR3 sequences, 5.4% seen once. The specimen sequenced was whole blood. These receptors all stem from an adult who was a healthcare worker with PCR-confirmed SARS-CoV-2 infection or an uninfected control (not recorded which).

The genes are TRBV30 and TRBJ1-5; D is possibly TRBD1 (5 bases). Per the germline V gene, CDR1 is GTSNPN and CDR2 is SVGIG (reference sequence). The V end lost 0 bases, the J end lost 3 bases, and 12 bases lay between the germline ends. This CDR3 region has 15 residues. The CDR3 nucleotides are TGTGCCTGGAGTGTACGGGGCAGCCTCAATCAGCCCCAGCATTTT. As protein: CAWSVRGSLNQPQHF.

This clonotype came up many times. The V and J genes are TRBV7-2 and TRBJ2-5; TRBD1 might be the D (6 bases). The germline V gene encodes CDR1 SGHTA and CDR2 FQGNSA. The V end lost 5 bases, the J end lost 1 base, and 14 bases lay between the germline ends. The length of the CDR3 is 15 residues. The CDR3 reads CASSRQQGPQETQYF. The DNA of the CDR3 is TGTGCCAGCAGCCGTCAACAGGGACCCCAAGAGACCCAGTACTTC.